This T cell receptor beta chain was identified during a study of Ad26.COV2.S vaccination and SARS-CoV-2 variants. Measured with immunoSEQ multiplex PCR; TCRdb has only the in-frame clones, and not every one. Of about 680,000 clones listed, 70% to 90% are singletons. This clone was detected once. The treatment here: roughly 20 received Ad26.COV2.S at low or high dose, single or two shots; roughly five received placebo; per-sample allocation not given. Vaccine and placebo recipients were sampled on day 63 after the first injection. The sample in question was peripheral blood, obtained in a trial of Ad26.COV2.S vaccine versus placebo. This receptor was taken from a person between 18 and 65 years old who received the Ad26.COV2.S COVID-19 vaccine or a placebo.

The CDR3 DNA follows: TGTGCCAGCAGCGTCCAGGGGGCGGGAAAGCCCCAGCATTTT. Amino acid sequence: CASSVQGAGKPQHF. The chain couples TRBV9 to TRBJ1-5, with TRBD1 matching over 8 bases. J was trimmed by 8 bases and V by 2 bases; bases with no gene match: 6. This CDR3 has 14 residues. Germline CDR1 reads SGDLS; CDR2 reads YYNGEE.